These 5 T cell receptor beta chains share one sample of origin, sequenced in a study of blood T cell repertoires in COVID-19. Produced via immunoSEQ multiplex PCR; TCRdb's table is partial and in-frame only. The data show about 250,000 clones, with around 90% seen just once and less than 0.95% held by the top ten. Sequencing was performed on peripheral blood. The source is a woman between 40 and 55 years old who had recovered from COVID-19.

V and J are TRBV6-2 or TRBV6-3 and TRBJ2-7; a weak D match, TRBD1 (6 bases). The CDR3 runs to 15 residues. Germline V CDR1 and CDR2: MNHEY, SVGEGT. Between the trimmed V and J ends, which lost 6 bases and 1 base, there was a span of 16 bases. The CDR3 here is CASSSNYRVSYEQYF. The CDR3, as DNA: TGTGCCAGCAGCTCGAATTACAGGGTGTCCTACGAGCAGTACTTC.

The chain employs TRBV5-1 and TRBJ2-7, with D tentatively TRBD2 (5 bases). Trimming stripped 3 bases from V and 6 bases from J, with 13 bases between. The CDR3 extends over 13 amino acids. Per germline, CDR1 SGHRS and CDR2 YFSETQ. CDR3 DNA sequence: TGCGCCAGCAGCTGGACCGGGGAGCGCGAGCAGTACTTC. Translated: CASSWTGEREQYF.

The rearrangement links TRBV7-2 to TRBJ2-1, with 11 bases fitting TRBD2. The CDR3 runs to 15 residues. V was clipped by 5 bases and J by 4 bases; unmatched bases: 4. Germline V gives CDR1 SGHTA, CDR2 FQGNSA. CDR3 residues: CASSPWTSGYNEQFF. CDR3 DNA sequence: TGTGCCAGCAGCCCATGGACTAGCGGGTACAATGAGCAGTTCTTC.

The chain is built from TRBV7-8 and TRBJ1-2; 8 bases fit TRBD1. This CDR3 has 15 residues. Germline CDR1 SGHVS, CDR2 FQNEAQ. The V and J ends lost 0 bases and 5 bases, in that order; junction bases with no gene match: 5. CDR3 sequence reads: CASSLARQGTYGYTF. CDR3 bases: TGTGCCAGCAGCTTAGCACGACAGGGGACATATGGCTACACCTTC.

This chain uses TRBV11-2 with TRBJ2-5; 9 bases agree with TRBD2. The CDR3 sequence is 14 residues long. The ends lost 6 bases at V and 5 bases at J; junction bases unmatched: 7. The germline CDR1 and CDR2 sequences are SGHAT and FQNNGV. The CDR3 sequence: CASRTSGRGETQYF. CDR3 nucleotide sequence: TGTGCCAGCAGGACTAGCGGTAGGGGGGAGACCCAGTACTTC. The full variable domain, rest sourced from reference TRBV11-2 and TRBJ2-5, is EAGVAQSPRYKIIEKRQSVAFWCNPISGHATLYWYQQILGQGPKLLIQFQNNGVVDDSQLPKDRFSAERLKGVDSTLKIQPAKLEDSAVYLCASRTSGRGETQYFGPGTRLLVL.